The entry that follows covers one TCR beta chain sequence. This sample was included in a study of blood T cell repertoires in COVID-19. TCRdb's copy holds only in-frame clones and misses some; the assay was immunoSEQ multiplex PCR. The sample includes 140,000 or so clones, roughly 82% seen only once; the top ten take roughly 4.8%. The TCR sequence derives from a human donor in a cohort sampled during active COVID-19. The sample taken for sequencing was peripheral blood.

The CDR3 sequence is CASSLSPAGVYNEQFF. The CDR3 nucleotides are TGTGCCAGCAGTTTATCGCCAGCGGGGGTCTACAATGAGCAGTTCTTC. The rearrangement links TRBV27 to TRBJ2-1, with TRBD2 identical over 8 bases. Germline lookup yields CDR1 MNHEY and CDR2 SMNVEV (reference sequence). The CDR3 contains 16 residues. V gave up 0 bases and J gave up 3 bases; unmatched junction bases: 4.